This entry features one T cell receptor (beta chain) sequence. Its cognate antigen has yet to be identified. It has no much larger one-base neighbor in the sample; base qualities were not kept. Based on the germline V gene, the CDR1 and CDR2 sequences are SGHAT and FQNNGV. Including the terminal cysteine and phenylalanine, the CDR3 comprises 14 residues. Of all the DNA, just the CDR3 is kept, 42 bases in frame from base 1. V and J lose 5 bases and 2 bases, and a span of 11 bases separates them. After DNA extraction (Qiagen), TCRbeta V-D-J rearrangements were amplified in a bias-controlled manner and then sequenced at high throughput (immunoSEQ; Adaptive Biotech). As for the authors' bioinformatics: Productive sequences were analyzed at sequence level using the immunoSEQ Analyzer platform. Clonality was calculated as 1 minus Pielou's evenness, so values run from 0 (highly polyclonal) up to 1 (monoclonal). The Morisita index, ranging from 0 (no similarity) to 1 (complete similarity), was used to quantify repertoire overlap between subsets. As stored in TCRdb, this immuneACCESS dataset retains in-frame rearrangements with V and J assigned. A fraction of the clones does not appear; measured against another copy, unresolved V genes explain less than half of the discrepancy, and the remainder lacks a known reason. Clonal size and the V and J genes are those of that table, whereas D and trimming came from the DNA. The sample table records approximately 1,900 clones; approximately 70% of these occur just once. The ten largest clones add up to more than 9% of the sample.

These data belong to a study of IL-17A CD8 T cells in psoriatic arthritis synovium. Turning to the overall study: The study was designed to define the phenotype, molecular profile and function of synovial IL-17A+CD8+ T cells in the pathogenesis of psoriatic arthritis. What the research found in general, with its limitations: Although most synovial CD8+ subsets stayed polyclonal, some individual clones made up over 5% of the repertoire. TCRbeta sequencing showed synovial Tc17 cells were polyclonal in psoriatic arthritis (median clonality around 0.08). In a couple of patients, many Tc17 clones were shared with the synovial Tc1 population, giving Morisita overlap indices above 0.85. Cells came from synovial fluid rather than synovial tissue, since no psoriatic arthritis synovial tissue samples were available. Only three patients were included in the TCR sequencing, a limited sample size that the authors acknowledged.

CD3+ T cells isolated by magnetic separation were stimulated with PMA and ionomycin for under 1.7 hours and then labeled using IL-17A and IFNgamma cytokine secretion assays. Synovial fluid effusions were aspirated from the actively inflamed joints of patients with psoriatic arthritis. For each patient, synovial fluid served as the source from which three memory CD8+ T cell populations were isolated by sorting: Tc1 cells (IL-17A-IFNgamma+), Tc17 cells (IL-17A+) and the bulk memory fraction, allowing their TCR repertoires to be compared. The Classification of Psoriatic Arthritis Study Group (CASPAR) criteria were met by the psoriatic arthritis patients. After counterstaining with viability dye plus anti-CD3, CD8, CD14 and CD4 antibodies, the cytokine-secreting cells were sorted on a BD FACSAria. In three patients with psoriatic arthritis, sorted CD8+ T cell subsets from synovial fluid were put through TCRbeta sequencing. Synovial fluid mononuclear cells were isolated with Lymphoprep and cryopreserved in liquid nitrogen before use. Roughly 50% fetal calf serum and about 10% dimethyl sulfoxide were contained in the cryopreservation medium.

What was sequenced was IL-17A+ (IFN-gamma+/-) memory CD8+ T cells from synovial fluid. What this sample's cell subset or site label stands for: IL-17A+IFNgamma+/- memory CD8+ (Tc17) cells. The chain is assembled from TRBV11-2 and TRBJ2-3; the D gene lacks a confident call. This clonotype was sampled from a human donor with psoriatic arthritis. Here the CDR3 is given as CASSPSDATDTQYF. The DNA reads TGTGCCAGCAGCCCCTCGGACGCCACAGATACGCAGTATTTT.